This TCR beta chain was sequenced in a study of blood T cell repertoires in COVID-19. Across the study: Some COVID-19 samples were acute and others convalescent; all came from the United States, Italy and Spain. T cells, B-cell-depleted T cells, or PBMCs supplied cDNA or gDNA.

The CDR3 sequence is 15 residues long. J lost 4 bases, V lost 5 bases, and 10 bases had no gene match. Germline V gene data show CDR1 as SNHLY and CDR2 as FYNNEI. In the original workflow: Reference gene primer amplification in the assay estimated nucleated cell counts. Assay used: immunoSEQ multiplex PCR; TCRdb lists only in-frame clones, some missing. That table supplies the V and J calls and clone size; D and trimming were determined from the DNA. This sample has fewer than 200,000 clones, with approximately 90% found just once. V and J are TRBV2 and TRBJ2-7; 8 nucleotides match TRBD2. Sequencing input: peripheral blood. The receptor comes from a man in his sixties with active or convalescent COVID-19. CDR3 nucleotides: TGTGCCAGCAGTATCACCCTAACGGGGGGGTACGAGCAGTACTTC. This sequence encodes CASSITLTGGYEQYF.